Presented here are 29 T cell receptor beta chains from one specimen sequenced in a study of blood T cell repertoires in COVID-19. Data came from immunoSEQ multiplex PCR; TCRdb stores just in-frame clones and leaves some out. The table records approximately 300,000 clones, about 84% of them present only once. Source material: peripheral blood. Receptor source: a woman aged 45-65 years with acute or convalescent COVID-19.

The chain joins TRBV19 to TRBJ1-5; D is perhaps TRBD1 (5 bases). This CDR3 is built from 16 residues. The V gene's germline CDR1 is LNHDA and CDR2 SQIVND (reference sequence). Trimming took off 2 bases at V and 7 bases at J, with 18 bases between the two ends. The CDR3 sequence: CASSIWGGEREQPQHF. The DNA of the CDR3 is TGTGCCAGTAGTATATGGGGGGGAGAAAGAGAACAGCCCCAGCATTTT.

The chain recombines TRBV11-3 with TRBJ2-1; 8 bases are shared with TRBD2. CDR1 and CDR2 (germline): SGHNT, YENEEA. The ends lost 4 bases at V and 9 bases at J; junction bases unmatched: 14. The CDR3 covers 16 residues. CDR3 DNA: TGTGCCAGCAGCTCCCTAGGGACTAGTGGCAATGGTGAGCAGTTCTTC. This codes for CASSSLGTSGNGEQFF.

J is TRBJ2-1 and V is TRBV6-1; TRBD2 might be the D (5 bases). Germline V gene sequence: CDR1 MNHNS, CDR2 SASEGT. This CDR3 has 14 amino acids. Trimming pared 0 bases from V and 7 bases from J, leaving 10 bases between. The CDR3 loop reads CASSEAGVSNEQFF. The DNA for the CDR3 is TGTGCCAGCAGTGAAGCGGGAGTGTCAAATGAGCAGTTCTTC.

In DNA, the CDR3 is TGTGCCAGCAGCCTTAGCGGGAGTTCCTACAATGAGCAGTTCTTC. This sequence encodes CASSLSGSSYNEQFF. The chain carries TRBV7-2 and TRBJ2-1; 9 bases fit TRBD2. Germline CDR1 reads SGHTA; CDR2 reads FQGNSA. The V and J ends lost 5 bases and 1 base, in that order; junction bases with no gene match: 3. The CDR3 consists of 15 residues. The full variable domain, with the rest looked up from reference TRBV7-2 and TRBJ2-1, is GAGVSQSPSNKVTEKGKDVELRCDPISGHTALYWYRQSLGQGLEFLIYFQGNSAPDKSGLPSDRFSAERTGGSVSTLTIQRTQQEDSAVYLCASSLSGSSYNEQFFGPGTRLTVL.

This sequence joins TRBV7-8 and TRBJ1-1; tentatively, D is TRBD1 (6 bases). Trimming shortened V by 6 bases and J by 0 bases, and 20 bases separated the two germline ends. Germline CDR1 reads SGHVS; CDR2 reads FQNEAQ. The CDR3 spans 17 residues. CDR3 nucleotide sequence: TGTGCCAGCAGACCAGGGACGGACAGCGACATGAACACTGAAGCTTTCTTT. Protein sequence: CASRPGTDSDMNTEAFF.

The chain joins TRBV18 to TRBJ2-1, with D unresolved. Germline V gives CDR1 KGHSH, CDR2 LQKENI. This CDR3 contains 14 residues. Trimming stripped 1 base from V and 10 bases from J, with 14 bases between. For the CDR3, the DNA is TGTGCCAGCTCACCACGGTTCAACTCTCTAGAGCAGTTCTTC. It translates to CASSPRFNSLEQFF. The entire variable domain, with the rest obtained from reference TRBV18 and TRBJ2-1, is as follows: NAGVMQNPRHLVRRRGQEARLRCSPMKGHSHVYWYRQLPEEGLKFMVYLQKENIIDESGMPKERFSAEFPKEGPSILRIQQVVRGDSAAYFCASSPRFNSLEQFFGPGTRLTVL.

J is TRBJ2-7 and V is TRBV6-6; unclear D gene. Germline CDR1 reads MNHNY; CDR2 reads SVGAGI (reference sequence). This CDR3 comprises 11 residues. V was trimmed by 6 bases and J by 13 bases, leaving 16 bases between them. DNA of the CDR3: TGTGCCAGCAGCCTCTCCTCGGAGATATACTTC. It encodes CASSLSSEIYF.

This sequence joins TRBV4-1 and TRBJ1-1; D gene unclear. Trimming shortened V by 1 base and J by 6 bases, and 12 bases separated the two germline ends. CDR3 length equals 14 residues. Germline CDR1 and CDR2: MGHRA and YSYEKL. The CDR3 nucleotides read TGCGCCAGCAGCCAAGTTGGGAGCTTGGCTGAAGCTTTCTTT. This codes for CASSQVGSLAEAFF.

The rearrangement links TRBV19 to TRBJ2-7; the D gene is possibly TRBD2 (5 bases). CDR1 and CDR2 from the germline V gene are LNHDA and SQIVND (reference sequence). Between the trimmed V and J ends, which lost 4 bases and 2 bases, there was a span of 21 bases. The CDR3 runs 17 residues. The DNA of the CDR3 is TGTGCCAGTAGTACTCAGAGTGGTACCGGGATACCCTACGAGCAGTACTTC. It is translated as CASSTQSGTGIPYEQYF.

The genes are TRBV5-1 and TRBJ2-5, with 7 positions matching TRBD2. The V and J ends lost 2 bases and 1 base, in that order; junction bases with no gene match: 5. The CDR3 length is 15 residues. The germline V gene encodes CDR1 SGHRS and CDR2 YFSETQ. CDR3 bases: TGCGCCAGCAGCTTCGCGGGAGAGGTCCAAGAGACCCAGTACTTC. Its translation: CASSFAGEVQETQYF.

V usage is TRBV5-1 and J usage is TRBJ2-2; 7 nucleotides align to TRBD2. From germline, CDR1 is SGHRS and CDR2 YFSETQ. The trim removed 4 bases at V and 2 bases at J, leaving 8 bases unmatched. The CDR3 loop spans 16 amino acids. The chain's CDR3 is CASSSRTRLNTGELFF. The CDR3 nucleotides read TGCGCCAGCAGCAGCAGGACTAGGTTAAACACCGGGGAGCTGTTTTTT.

V is TRBV3-1 (or the pseudogene TRBV3-2) and J is TRBJ2-7; D possibly corresponds to TRBD2 (6 bases). The ends were cut back, 4 bases at V and 7 bases at J, with 17 bases in the middle. Germline assignment: CDR1 LGHDT and CDR2 YNNKEL (reference sequence). CDR3 length: 14 amino acids. The CDR3 region is CASSLREKSGEQYF. The CDR3 nucleotides read TGTGCCAGCAGCCTCCGGGAGAAGTCGGGGGAGCAGTACTTC.

This clone has only a few counts. This chain connects TRBV7-9 to TRBJ1-4, with D maybe TRBD1 (6 bases). Germline CDR1 and CDR2: SEHNR and FQNEAQ (reference sequence). The CDR3 extends over 16 amino acids. The ends were cut back, 4 bases at V and 0 bases at J, with 12 bases in the middle. The CDR3 coding sequence is TGTGCCAGCAGCTGGGCCGGGACAACAACTAATGAAAAACTGTTTTTT. As protein: CASSWAGTTTNEKLFF.

V gene TRBV18 combines with J gene TRBJ1-1; TRBD1 matches at 10 bases. V lost 5 bases and J lost 3; bases outside the gene matches: 6. Germline values: CDR1 KGHSH, CDR2 LQKENI. This CDR3 comprises 15 residues. CDR3 sequence (DNA): TGTGCCAGCTCATTCGGACAGGGGGGGTACACTGAAGCTTTCTTT. Translating gives CASSFGQGGYTEAFF.

The genes are TRBV6-5 and TRBJ2-7; the match to TRBD2 covers 13 bases. Germline V lookup: CDR1 MNHEY, CDR2 SVGAGI. The CDR3 has 15 amino acids. V trimming: 4 bases; J trimming: 5 bases; junction bases outside the gene matches: 5. The CDR3 protein is CASSSGLAGDHEQYF. The CDR3 bases are TGTGCCAGCAGTTCCGGACTAGCGGGAGACCACGAGCAGTACTTC.

V usage is TRBV29-1 and J usage is TRBJ2-7; D might be TRBD2 (5 bases). V was clipped by 6 bases and J by 5 bases, with 14 bases between them. The V gene's germline CDR1 is SQVTM and CDR2 ANQGSEA. The CDR3 is made up of 12 amino acids. The CDR3, as DNA: TGCAGCGTCTTAATTCGGGGTGACGAGCAGTACTTC. Residues: CSVLIRGDEQYF.

The chain joins TRBV18 to TRBJ1-6, with TRBD1 identical over 7 bases. CDR1 KGHSH and CDR2 LQKENI come from the germline V gene. The J segment lost 10 bases and the V segment lost 4 bases, leaving 4 bases of the junction unmatched. The length of the CDR3 is 13 residues. CDR3 DNA sequence: TGTGCCAGCTCACTAAGACAGGGATCACCCCTCCACTTT. It yields the protein CASSLRQGSPLHF.

This sequence joins TRBV13 and TRBJ2-5; 9 nucleotides align to TRBD2. Germline CDR1 reads PRHDT; CDR2 reads FYEKMQ (reference sequence). The CDR3 covers 17 residues. The V gene end was trimmed by 1 base and the J gene end by 3 bases; junction bases not matched to a gene: 9. CDR3 protein: CASSLATSGALKETQYF. The CDR3 DNA reads as TGTGCCAGCAGCTTAGCGACTAGCGGAGCTCTTAAAGAGACCCAGTACTTC.

This clone has a single count. The chain has TRBV2 and TRBJ2-3; 7 bases match TRBD1. The CDR3 length is 15 residues. Germline CDR1 SNHLY, CDR2 FYNNEI. The ends lost 7 bases at V and 3 bases at J; junction bases unmatched: 10. This chain's CDR3 is CASTQRQGRTDTQYF. CDR3 nucleotides: TGTGCCAGCACCCAGCGACAGGGTAGGACAGATACGCAGTATTTT. Variable domain in full (rest from reference TRBV2 and TRBJ2-3): EPEVTQTPSHQVTQMGQEVILRCVPISNHLYFYWYRQILGQKVEFLVSFYNNEISEKSEIFDDQFSVERPDGSNFTLKIRSTKLEDSAMYFCASTQRQGRTDTQYFGPGTRLTVL.

The rearrangement uses TRBV7-8 and TRBJ2-6; no definite D call. CDR3 size: 19 residues. Germline-derived CDR1 and CDR2 are SGHVS and FQNEAQ. The V end lost 1 base, the J end lost 0 bases, and 16 bases lay between the germline ends. The CDR3, as DNA: TGTGCCAGCAGCTTAGGATTGATCACCGCCAGCTCTGGGGCCAACGTCCTGACTTTC. It encodes CASSLGLITASSGANVLTF.

This chain joins TRBV27 and TRBJ2-2, with D tentatively TRBD1 (6 bases). CDR3 length: 17 amino acids. The V and J ends lost 6 bases and 3 bases respectively, with 20 bases between them. Germline CDR1 MNHEY, CDR2 SMNVEV (reference sequence). CDR3 nucleotides: TGTGCCAGCAGAGCTCCCTCGGGACAACCAGACACCGGGGAGCTGTTTTTT. Residues: CASRAPSGQPDTGELFF.

This clone was seen a few times. This chain joins TRBV7-6 and TRBJ1-4, with D uncertain. Between the trimmed V and J ends, which lost 6 bases and 1 base, there was a span of 18 bases. This CDR3 has 17 amino acids. Germline CDR1 and CDR2: SGHVS and FNYEAQ. CDR3 loop: CASSRSRREKTNEKLFF. DNA for the CDR3: TGTGCCAGCAGTCGGAGCAGGCGGGAGAAAACTAATGAAAAACTGTTTTTT.

V gene TRBV28 combines with J gene TRBJ2-1, with D maybe TRBD2 (5 bases). From germline, CDR1 is MDHEN and CDR2 SYDVKM. The CDR3 totals 11 residues. Trimming stripped 2 bases from V and 9 bases from J, with 5 bases between. The CDR3 reads CASSLAGEQFF. The CDR3 bases are TGTGCCAGCAGTTTAGCGGGTGAGCAGTTCTTC. Full variable domain (outside the CDR3, taken from reference TRBV28 and TRBJ2-1): DVKVTQSSRYLVKRTGEKVFLECVQDMDHENMFWYRQDPGLGLRLIYFSYDVKMKEKGDIPEGYSVSREKKERFSLILESASTNQTSMYLCASSLAGEQFFGPGTRLTVL.

The chain couples TRBV4-3 to TRBJ1-6; 12 nucleotides line up with TRBD1. This CDR3 contains 19 residues. Losses at the gene ends were 1 base for V and 8 bases for J; bases not matched to a gene: 12. CDR1 is LGHNA, CDR2 YSLEER, per germline. The DNA of the CDR3 is TGCGCCAGCAGCCAAGGGGACAGGGGGCCTTCGGAGGTTCATTCACCCCTCCACTTT. Residues: CASSQGDRGPSEVHSPLHF.

This chain connects TRBV5-1 to TRBJ2-2; 12 positions match TRBD1. The CDR3 runs to 15 residues. The V and J ends lost 7 bases and 6 bases, in that order; junction bases with no gene match: 7. Germline values: CDR1 SGHRS, CDR2 YFSETQ. CDR3 sequence (DNA): TGCGCCAGCGCTAGGGGGACAGGGGGCTCCGGGGAGCTGTTTTTT. This translates into CASARGTGGSGELFF.

The chain joins TRBV5-1 to TRBJ1-3; D uncertain. Trimming removed 0 bases from V and 4 bases from J, with 11 bases in between. The CDR3 loop spans 15 amino acids. In germline, CDR1 is SGHRS, CDR2 YFSETQ. The CDR3 nucleotides read TGCGCCAGCAGCTTGGGCAGTCAACCCGGAAACACCATATATTTT. This sequence encodes CASSLGSQPGNTIYF.

The chain joins TRBV28 to TRBJ2-7; TRBD2 aligns across 7 bases. From germline, CDR1 is MDHEN and CDR2 SYDVKM. The junction had 10 bases not matched to a gene; V was cut back by 6 bases and J by 2 bases. This CDR3 has 15 residues. This CDR3 reads CASRPSGTSPYEQYF. For the CDR3, the DNA is TGTGCCAGCAGGCCAAGCGGGACCTCGCCCTACGAGCAGTACTTC.

The chain carries TRBV19 and TRBJ1-1, with a weak D call TRBD1 (5 bases). The V gene lost 3 bases and the J gene lost 1 base, with 6 bases spanning the gap. The germline V gene has CDR1 LNHDA and CDR2 SQIVND (reference sequence). CDR3 size: 13 residues. The DNA of the CDR3 is TGTGCCAGTAGTATCGGGGGGAACACTGAAGCTTTCTTT. As protein: CASSIGGNTEAFF.

This chain joins TRBV18 and TRBJ2-7; 13 bases are shared with TRBD2. Germline trimming cut 3 bases from V and 4 bases from J; bases unmatched to any gene: 6. CDR1 and CDR2 (germline): KGHSH, LQKENI. There are 16 residues in the CDR3. The CDR3 loop reads CASSPGLAGVWYEQYF. CDR3 coding DNA: TGTGCCAGCTCACCCGGACTAGCGGGAGTCTGGTACGAGCAGTACTTC.